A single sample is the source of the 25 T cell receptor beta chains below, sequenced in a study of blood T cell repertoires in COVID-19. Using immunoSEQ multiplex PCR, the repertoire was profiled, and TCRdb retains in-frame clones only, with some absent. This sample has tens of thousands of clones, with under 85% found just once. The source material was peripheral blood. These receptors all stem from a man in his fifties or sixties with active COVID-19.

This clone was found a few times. CDR3 protein: CASSPDRGNQPQHF. The CDR3 nucleotides are TGTGCCAGCAGCCCGGACAGAGGCAATCAGCCCCAGCATTTT. This chain uses TRBV6-5 with TRBJ1-5, with D possibly being TRBD1 (6 bases). The CDR3 totals 14 residues. V lost 6 bases to trimming and J lost 2 bases, with 11 bases between them. CDR1 and CDR2 from the germline V gene are MNHEY and SVGAGI.

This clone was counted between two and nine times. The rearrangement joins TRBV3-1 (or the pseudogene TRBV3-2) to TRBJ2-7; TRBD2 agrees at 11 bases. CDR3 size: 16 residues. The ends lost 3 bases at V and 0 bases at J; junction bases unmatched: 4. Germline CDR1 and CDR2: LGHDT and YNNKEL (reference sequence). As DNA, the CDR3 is TGTGCCAGCAGCCATCCACTAGCGGGGGTCTCCTACGAGCAGTACTTC. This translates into CASSHPLAGVSYEQYF.

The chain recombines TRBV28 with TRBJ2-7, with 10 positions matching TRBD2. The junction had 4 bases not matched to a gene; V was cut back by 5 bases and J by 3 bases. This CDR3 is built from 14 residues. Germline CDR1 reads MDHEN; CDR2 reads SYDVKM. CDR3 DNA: TGTGCCAGCAGTCTAGCGGGAGAGGTCTACGAGCAGTACTTC. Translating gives CASSLAGEVYEQYF.

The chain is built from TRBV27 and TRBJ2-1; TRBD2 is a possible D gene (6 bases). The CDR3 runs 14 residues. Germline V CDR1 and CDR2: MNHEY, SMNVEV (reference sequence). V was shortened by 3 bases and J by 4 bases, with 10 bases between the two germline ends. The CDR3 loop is CASSLGGGYNEQFF. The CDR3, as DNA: TGTGCCAGCAGTTTGGGGGGTGGTTACAATGAGCAGTTCTTC.

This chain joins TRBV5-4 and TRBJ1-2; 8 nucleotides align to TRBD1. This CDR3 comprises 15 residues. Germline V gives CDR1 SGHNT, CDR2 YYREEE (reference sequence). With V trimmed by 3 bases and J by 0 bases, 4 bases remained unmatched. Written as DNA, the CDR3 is TGTGCCAGCAGCTCATCAGGGGGCGCTAACTATGGCTACACCTTC. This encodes CASSSSGGANYGYTF.

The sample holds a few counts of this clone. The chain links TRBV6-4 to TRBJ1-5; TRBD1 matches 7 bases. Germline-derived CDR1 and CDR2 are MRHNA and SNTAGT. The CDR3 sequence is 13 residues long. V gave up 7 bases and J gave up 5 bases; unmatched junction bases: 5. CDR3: CASTRTGDQPQHF. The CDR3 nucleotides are TGTGCCAGCACTAGAACAGGGGATCAGCCCCAGCATTTT.

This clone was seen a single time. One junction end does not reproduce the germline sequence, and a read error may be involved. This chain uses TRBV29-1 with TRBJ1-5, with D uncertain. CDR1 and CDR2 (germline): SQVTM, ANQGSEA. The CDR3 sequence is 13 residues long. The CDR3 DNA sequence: TGCAGCGTTAAAGACAATGCCGACTTCCCCCAGCATTTT. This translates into CSVKDNADFPQHF.

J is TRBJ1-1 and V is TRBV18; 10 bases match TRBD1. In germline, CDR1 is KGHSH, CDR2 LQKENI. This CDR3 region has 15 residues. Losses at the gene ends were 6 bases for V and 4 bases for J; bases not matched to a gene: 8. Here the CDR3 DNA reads TGTGCCAGCTCTGGGACAGGGGAAATCTCCACTGAAGCTTTCTTT. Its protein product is CASSGTGEISTEAFF.

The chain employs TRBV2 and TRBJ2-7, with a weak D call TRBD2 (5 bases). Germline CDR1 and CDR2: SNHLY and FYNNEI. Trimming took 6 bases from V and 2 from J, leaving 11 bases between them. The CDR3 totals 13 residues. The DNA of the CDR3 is TGTGCCAGCAGCTGGACTGGAACCTACGAGCAGTACTTC. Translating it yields CASSWTGTYEQYF. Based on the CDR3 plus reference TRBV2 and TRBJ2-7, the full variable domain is EPEVTQTPSHQVTQMGQEVILRCVPISNHLYFYWYRQILGQKVEFLVSFYNNEISEKSEIFDDQFSVERPDGSNFTLKIRSTKLEDSAMYFCASSWTGTYEQYFGPGTRLTVT.

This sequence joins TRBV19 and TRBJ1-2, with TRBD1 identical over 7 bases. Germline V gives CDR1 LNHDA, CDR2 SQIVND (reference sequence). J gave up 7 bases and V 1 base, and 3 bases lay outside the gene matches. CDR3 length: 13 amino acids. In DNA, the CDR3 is TGTGCCAGTAGTATAGGACAGGGACGTGGCTACACCTTC. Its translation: CASSIGQGRGYTF.

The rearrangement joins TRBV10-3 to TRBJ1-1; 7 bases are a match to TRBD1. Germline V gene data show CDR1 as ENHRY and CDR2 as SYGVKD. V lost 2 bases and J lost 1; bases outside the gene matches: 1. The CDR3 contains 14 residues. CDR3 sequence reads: CAISETGANTEAFF. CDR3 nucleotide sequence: TGTGCCATCAGTGAGACAGGGGCGAACACTGAAGCTTTCTTT.

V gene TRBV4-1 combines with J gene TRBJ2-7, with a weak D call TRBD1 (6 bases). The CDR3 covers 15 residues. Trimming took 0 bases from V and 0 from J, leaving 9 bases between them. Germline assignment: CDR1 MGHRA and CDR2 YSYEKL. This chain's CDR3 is CASSQDWTASYEQYF. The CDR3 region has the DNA TGCGCCAGCAGCCAAGATTGGACAGCCTCCTACGAGCAGTACTTC.

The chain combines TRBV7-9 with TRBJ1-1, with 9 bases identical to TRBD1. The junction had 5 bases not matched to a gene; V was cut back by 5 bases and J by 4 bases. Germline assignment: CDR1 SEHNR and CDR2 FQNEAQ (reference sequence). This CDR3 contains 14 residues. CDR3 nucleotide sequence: TGTGCCAGCAGCCCCAAGACAGGGGGCACTGAAGCTTTCTTT. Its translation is CASSPKTGGTEAFF. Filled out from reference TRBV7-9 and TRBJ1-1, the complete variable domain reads DTGVSQNPRHKITKRGQNVTFRCDPISEHNRLYWYRQTLGQGPEFLTYFQNEAQLEKSRLLSDRFSAERPKGSFSTLEIQRTEQGDSAMYLCASSPKTGGTEAFFGQGTRLTVV.

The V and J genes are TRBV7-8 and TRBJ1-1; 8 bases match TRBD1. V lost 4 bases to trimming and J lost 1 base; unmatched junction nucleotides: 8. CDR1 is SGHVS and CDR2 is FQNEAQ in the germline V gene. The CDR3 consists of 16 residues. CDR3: CASSWLGTGANTEAFF. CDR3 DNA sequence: TGTGCCAGCAGCTGGCTGGGGACAGGCGCGAACACTGAAGCTTTCTTT.

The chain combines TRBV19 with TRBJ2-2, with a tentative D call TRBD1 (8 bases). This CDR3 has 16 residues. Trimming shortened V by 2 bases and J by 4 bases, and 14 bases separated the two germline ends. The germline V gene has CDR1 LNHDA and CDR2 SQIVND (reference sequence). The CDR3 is CASSIQGAGATGELFF. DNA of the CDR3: TGTGCCAGTAGTATACAGGGGGCGGGGGCCACCGGGGAGCTGTTTTTT.

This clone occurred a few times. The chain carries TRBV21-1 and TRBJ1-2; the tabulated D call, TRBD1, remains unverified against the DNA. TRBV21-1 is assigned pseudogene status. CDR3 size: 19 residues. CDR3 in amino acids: CASSKRRLVVGRRNYGYTF. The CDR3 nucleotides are TGTGCCAGCAGCAAACGTAGGCTCGTAGTGGGGCGCCGGAACTATGGCTACACCTTC.

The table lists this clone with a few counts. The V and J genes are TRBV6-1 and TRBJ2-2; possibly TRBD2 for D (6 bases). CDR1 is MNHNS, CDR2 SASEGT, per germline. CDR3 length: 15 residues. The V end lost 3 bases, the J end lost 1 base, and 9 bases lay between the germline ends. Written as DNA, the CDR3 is TGTGCCAGCAGTGACCGGGGGTGGAACACCGGGGAGCTGTTTTTT. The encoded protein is CASSDRGWNTGELFF.

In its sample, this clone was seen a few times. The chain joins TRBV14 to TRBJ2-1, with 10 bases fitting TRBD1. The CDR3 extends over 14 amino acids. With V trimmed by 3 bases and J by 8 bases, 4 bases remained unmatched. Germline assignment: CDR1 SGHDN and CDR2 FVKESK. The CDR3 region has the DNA TGTGCCAGCAGCCAGGGACAGGGGATCTATGAGCAGTTCTTC. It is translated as CASSQGQGIYEQFF.

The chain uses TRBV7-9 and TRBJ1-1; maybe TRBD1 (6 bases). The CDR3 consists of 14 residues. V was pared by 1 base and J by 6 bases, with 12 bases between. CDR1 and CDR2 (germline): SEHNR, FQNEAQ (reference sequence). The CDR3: CASSLGPGVPEAFF. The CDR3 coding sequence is TGTGCCAGCAGCTTAGGGCCAGGGGTACCTGAAGCTTTCTTT.

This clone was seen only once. The CDR3 sequence: CSVAGGTSYEQYF. The CDR3, as DNA: TGCAGCGTTGCGGGCGGGACCTCCTACGAGCAGTACTTC. The chain recombines TRBV29-1 with TRBJ2-7, with D perhaps TRBD2 (6 bases). V dropped 4 bases and J dropped 0 bases, with 10 bases sitting between them. The CDR3 has 13 residues. Germline CDR1 SQVTM, CDR2 ANQGSEA.

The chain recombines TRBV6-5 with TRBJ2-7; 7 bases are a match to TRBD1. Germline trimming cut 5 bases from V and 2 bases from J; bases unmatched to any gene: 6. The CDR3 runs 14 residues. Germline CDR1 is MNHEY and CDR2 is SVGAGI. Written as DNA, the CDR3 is TGTGCCAGCAGTCCACAGGGGCGTACCTACGAGCAGTACTTC. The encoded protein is CASSPQGRTYEQYF.

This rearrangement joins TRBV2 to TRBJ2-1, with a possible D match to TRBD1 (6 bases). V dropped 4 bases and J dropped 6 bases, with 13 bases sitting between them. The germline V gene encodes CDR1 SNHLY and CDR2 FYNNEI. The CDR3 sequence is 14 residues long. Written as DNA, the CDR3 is TGTGCCAGCAGTGGTTGGGGGACAACCAATGAGCAGTTCTTC. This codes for CASSGWGTTNEQFF.

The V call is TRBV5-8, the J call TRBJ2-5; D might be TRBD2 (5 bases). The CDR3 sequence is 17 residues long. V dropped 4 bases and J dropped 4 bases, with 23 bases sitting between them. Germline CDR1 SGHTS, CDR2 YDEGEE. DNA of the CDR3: TGTGCCAGCAGCCCCGGTAGTCGGGCCGGGAAACGAGAGACCCAGTACTTC. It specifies CASSPGSRAGKRETQYF.

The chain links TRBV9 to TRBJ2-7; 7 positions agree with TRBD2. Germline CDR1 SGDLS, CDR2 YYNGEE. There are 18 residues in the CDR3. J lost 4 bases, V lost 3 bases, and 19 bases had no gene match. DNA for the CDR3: TGTGCCAGCAGCGCCGCCACCACTAGAGGCGGGGGACCGTACGAGCAGTACTTC. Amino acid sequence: CASSAATTRGGGPYEQYF.

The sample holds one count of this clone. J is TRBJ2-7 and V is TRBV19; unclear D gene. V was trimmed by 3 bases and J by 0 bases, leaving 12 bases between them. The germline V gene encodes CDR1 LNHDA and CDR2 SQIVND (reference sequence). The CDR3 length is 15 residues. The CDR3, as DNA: TGTGCCAGTAGTATCTCCCTTTTTAGCTCCTACGAGCAGTACTTC. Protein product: CASSISLFSSYEQYF.